These 13 T cell receptor beta chains originate from one sample sequenced in a study of T cell changes during pregnancy in multiple sclerosis. Produced via immunoSEQ multiplex PCR; TCRdb's table is partial and in-frame only. The sample carries some 38,000 clones, 90% to 95% recorded once. Sequences were derived from CD4+ T cells from peripheral blood mononuclear cells, sampled in the second trimester of pregnancy. Source of these receptors: a female donor in good health, enrolled as a control in a pregnancy study.

V gene TRBV7-9 combines with J gene TRBJ1-6, with 9 bases fitting TRBD1. This CDR3 is built from 15 residues. Per germline, CDR1 SEHNR and CDR2 FQNEAQ (reference sequence). J lost 10 bases, V lost 1 base, and 5 bases had no gene match. CDR3 residues: CASSLGDRDRSPLHF. In nucleotides, the CDR3 is TGTGCCAGCAGCTTAGGGGACAGGGACCGATCACCCCTCCACTTT.

CDR3: CASSQAGLRNQPQHF. In DNA, the CDR3 is TGCGCCAGCAGCCAAGCAGGGTTGAGGAATCAGCCCCAGCATTTT. V and J are TRBV5-1 and TRBJ1-5; tentative D call: TRBD1 (5 bases). There are 15 residues in the CDR3. V shed 4 bases and J shed 4 bases, with 15 bases lying between them. Germline lookup yields CDR1 SGHRS and CDR2 YFSETQ. Variable domain in full (rest from reference TRBV5-1 and TRBJ1-5): KAGVTQTPRYLIKTRGQQVTLSCSPISGHRSVSWYQQTPGQGLQFLFEYFSETQRNKGNFPGRFSGRQFSNSRSEMNVSTLELGDSALYLCASSQAGLRNQPQHFGDGTRLSIL.

CDR3 region: CASSVGGETDTQYF. The CDR3 DNA reads as TGTGCCAGCAGCGTCGGGGGGGAGACAGATACGCAGTATTTT. The rearrangement links TRBV11-2 to TRBJ2-3; TRBD2 matches 8 bases. CDR1 and CDR2 from the germline V gene are SGHAT and FQNNGV. The trim removed 5 bases at V and 3 bases at J, leaving 4 bases unmatched. The CDR3 contains 14 residues.

The gene calls are TRBV7-2 and TRBJ1-6; 7 nucleotides match TRBD1. Germline CDR1 reads SGHTA; CDR2 reads FQGNSA. Unmatched junction bases numbered 11, after V lost 5 bases and J lost 7 bases. The CDR3 runs 16 residues. The CDR3 DNA sequence: TGTGCCAGCAGCGTACAGGGGAAGTCGGGCAATTCACCCCTCCACTTT. The encoded protein is CASSVQGKSGNSPLHF.

The chain combines TRBV29-1 with TRBJ2-7, with 9 positions matching TRBD2. CDR1 SQVTM and CDR2 ANQGSEA come from the germline V gene. Losses at the gene ends were 2 bases for V and 7 bases for J; bases not matched to a gene: 3. This CDR3 has 12 amino acids. CDR3 amino acids: CSVETSGLEQYF. The CDR3 bases are TGCAGCGTTGAAACTAGCGGGTTGGAGCAGTACTTC.

The chain combines TRBV30 with TRBJ2-7, with D maybe TRBD1 (5 bases). Germline CDR1 reads GTSNPN; CDR2 reads SVGIG (reference sequence). Trimming took off 1 base at V and 0 bases at J, with 10 bases between the two ends. This CDR3 is 14 amino acids long. CDR3 sequence (DNA): TGTGCCTGGAGTGGGCACAGGAGCTCCTACGAGCAGTACTTC. It codes for CAWSGHRSSYEQYF.

This clone was seen once. The V gene is TRBV5-4, the J gene TRBJ2-6, with D maybe TRBD1 (5 bases). The V gene lost 3 bases and the J gene lost 0 bases, with 7 bases spanning the gap. CDR1 SGHNT and CDR2 YYREEE come from the germline V gene (reference sequence). The CDR3 runs 15 residues. The CDR3 coding sequence is TGTGCCAGCAGCTCACAGGTCTCTGGGGCCAACGTCCTGACTTTC. It is translated as CASSSQVSGANVLTF.

There are a few counts of this clone. The rearrangement joins TRBV5-5 to TRBJ1-6; no clear D gene. The CDR3 covers 14 residues. With 7 bases removed from V and 4 bases from J, the gap between germline ends came to 12 bases. CDR1 is SGHKS, CDR2 YYEKEE, per germline (reference sequence). CDR3: CASHSLEYNSPLHF. The CDR3 nucleotides are TGTGCCAGCCACTCTTTAGAATATAATTCACCCCTCCACTTT.

V gene TRBV7-9 combines with J gene TRBJ2-2; tentative D call: TRBD1 (5 bases). V was clipped by 6 bases and J by 4 bases, with 12 bases between them. There are 14 residues in the CDR3. CDR1 is SEHNR and CDR2 is FQNEAQ in the germline V gene (reference sequence). This chain's CDR3 is CASSYDSSTGELFF. CDR3 in DNA: TGTGCCAGCAGTTACGACAGTTCCACCGGGGAGCTGTTTTTT.

The chain links TRBV4-3 to TRBJ2-5; 7 nucleotides match TRBD2. There are 16 residues in the CDR3. After removal of 0 bases from V and 0 bases from J, the junction contained 4 bases not matched to a gene. The germline gives CDR1 LGHNA, CDR2 YSLEER. CDR3 DNA sequence: TGCGCCAGCAGCCAAGATCCAGCGGGGTACCAAGAGACCCAGTACTTC. It translates to CASSQDPAGYQETQYF.

The chain recombines TRBV6-5 with TRBJ2-5, with TRBD1 matching 10 bases. The end of the DNA aligns better with TRBJ2-7, so the J call may be wrong. The CDR3 has 15 amino acids. CDR1 and CDR2 from the germline V gene are MNHEY and SVGAGI. The CDR3 reads CASSTGDRGSYEQYF. The DNA of the CDR3 is TGTGCCAGCAGTACGGGGGACAGGGGTTCCTACGAGCAGTACTTC.

The chain combines TRBV9 with TRBJ2-1; 12 bases fit TRBD2. Germline lookup yields CDR1 SGDLS and CDR2 YYNGEE. This CDR3 is built from 15 residues. V shed 4 bases and J 7 bases; nucleotides not matched to a gene: 6. The CDR3 DNA reads as TGTGCCAGCAGCTTTCGGACTAGCGGGGATAATGAGCAGTTCTTC. Translation: CASSFRTSGDNEQFF.

The chain combines TRBV6-5 with TRBJ1-2, with D possibly TRBD1 on 6 matching bases. V was cut by 6 bases and J by 6 bases, with 11 bases left in between. Germline V lookup: CDR1 MNHEY, CDR2 SVGAGI. The length of the CDR3 is 12 residues. CDR3 protein: CASRTGSDGYTF. CDR3 DNA: TGTGCCAGCAGAACAGGGAGCGATGGCTACACCTTC.